The rows below give T cell receptor beta chains drawn from one sample of a study of response to subunit inactivated influenza vaccine. MiXCR, run by TCRdb on the RT-PCR reads, gives a single entry per CDR3 protein. The sample yields 500,000 or so distinct CDR3 sequences, about 15% seen once. The sample was CD4+ T cells sorted from PBMCs, taken around 25 months after vaccination. The receptors here all came from a man between 50 and 75 years old who received an inactivated influenza vaccine. The CDR3 runs from the conserved cysteine through the conserved F or W. A D gene is named only where the DNA matches it firmly. Some rows mark clone size as missing; the rest say once, few, many or name a class of expanded clone.

>TRBJ2-3|-|few|TRBV7-2
CASRSSGTDTQYF
TGTGCCAGCAGGTCTAGCGGCACAGATACGCAGTATTTT
>TRBJ2-7|-|few|TRBV20-1
CSARQTGASYEQYF
TGCAGTGCTAGACAAACCGGGGCCAGCTACGAGCAGTACTTC
>TRBJ2-7|-|few|TRBV20-1
CSARDQVSVYEQYF
TGCAGTGCTAGAGATCAAGTGTCAGTTTACGAGCAGTACTTC
>TRBJ2-5|-|-|TRBV3-1
CASSHKRLKETQYF
TGTGCCAGCAGCCATAAAAGACTAAAAGAGACCCAGTACTTC
>TRBJ2-5|-|-|TRBV20-1
CSAREIILGTQYF
TGCAGTGCTAGAGAGATAATCCTTGGAACCCAGTACTTC
>TRBJ2-2|-|-|TRBV10-3
CAISDTRGTTGELFF
TGTGCCATCAGTGATACACGGGGAACAACCGGGGAGCTGTTTTTT
>TRBJ2-7|-|many|TRBV5-1
CASSLNKPSYEQYF
TGCGCCAGCAGCTTGAATAAACCCTCCTACGAGCAGTACTTC
>TRBJ2-1|-|-|TRBV20-1
CSARNSDGDNEQFF
TGCAGTGCTAGGAATTCGGACGGCGACAATGAGCAGTTCTTC
>TRBJ2-7|TRBD2|-|TRBV5-1
CASSLSLAGVYEQYF
TGCGCCAGCAGCTTGTCACTAGCGGGAGTGTACGAGCAGTACTTC
>TRBJ2-5|-|-|TRBV6-2/TRBV6-3
CASSYPKLRGVVPQETQYF
TGTGCCAGCAGTTACCCAAAACTTAGAGGGGTTGTCCCACAAGAGACCCAGTACTTC
>TRBJ1-6|TRBD1|many|TRBV2
CASKNVTGQFSPLHF
TGTGCCAGCAAGAACGTAACGGGACAGTTTTCACCCCTCCACTTT
>TRBJ2-7|TRBD2|few|TRBV4-2
CASSQSASGASYEQYF
TGTGCCAGCAGCCAATCGGCTAGCGGGGCCTCCTACGAGCAGTACTTC
>TRBJ2-5|TRBD2|few|TRBV10-3
CAISGLGGETQYF
TGTGCCATCAGTGGCTTGGGGGGGGAGACCCAGTACTTC
>TRBJ2-3|TRBD2|few|TRBV6-1
CASGDGTSTSVTQYF
TGTGCCAGCGGGGACGGGACTAGTACCTCTGTTACGCAGTATTTT
>TRBJ2-1|-|-|TRBV20-1
CSARPPNGVDEQFF
TGCAGTGCTAGACCACCGAACGGGGTGGATGAGCAGTTCTTC
>TRBJ2-2|-|-|TRBV7-2
CASSSRFSGELFF
TGTGCCAGCAGCTCCAGGTTTTCCGGGGAGCTGTTTTTT
>TRBJ2-1|-|-|TRBV20-1
CSARGGSINEQFF
TGCAGTGCTAGAGGAGGGAGTATAAATGAGCAGTTCTTC
>TRBJ2-5|-|-|TRBV2
CASSEWSGMETQYF
TGTGCCAGCAGTGAATGGTCAGGGATGGAGACCCAGTACTTC
>TRBJ2-1|TRBD2|-|TRBV10-3
CAISAGGRVGNEQFF
TGTGCCATCAGTGCGGGGGGTAGAGTTGGCAATGAGCAGTTCTTC
>TRBJ2-3|TRBD2|few|TRBV20-1
CSARRREEADTQYF
TGCAGTGCTAGAAGACGGGAGGAGGCAGATACGCAGTATTTT
>TRBJ2-5|-|-|TRBV12-3/TRBV12-4
CASNRKWSQAQETQYF
TGTGCCAGCAACAGAAAATGGTCTCAGGCCCAAGAGACCCAGTACTTC
>TRBJ2-2|-|many|TRBV7-9
CASSPWRVRAGELFF
TGTGCCAGCAGTCCATGGCGAGTAAGGGCCGGGGAGCTGTTTTTT
>TRBJ1-1|-|many|TRBV12-3/TRBV12-4
CASSFQGVNTEAFF
TGTGCCAGCAGTTTCCAAGGGGTGAACACTGAAGCTTTCTTT
>TRBJ2-1|TRBD2|many|TRBV7-2
CASSLGLAGFNEQFF
TGTGCCAGCAGCTTGGGACTAGCGGGATTCAATGAGCAGTTCTTC
>TRBJ2-2|-|-|TRBV20-1
CSARDYSATNTGELFF
TGCAGTGCTAGGGATTATAGCGCAACGAACACCGGGGAGCTGTTTTTT
>TRBJ1-6|-|few|TRBV5-1
CASSSEPGRSSYNSPLHF
TGCGCCAGCAGCTCCGAGCCGGGCCGAAGCTCCTATAATTCACCCCTCCACTTT
>TRBJ2-4|-|-|TRBV28
CATRDTNGKNIQYF
TGTGCCACCCGGGACACAAACGGCAAAAACATTCAGTACTTC
>TRBJ1-2|-|-|TRBV20-1
CSAPTAYGYTF
TGCAGTGCTCCGACGGCCTATGGCTACACCTTC
>TRBJ1-1|-|few|TRBV2
CASSVITEAFF
TGTGCCAGCAGTGTTATCACTGAAGCTTTCTTT
>TRBJ2-7|TRBD2|-|TRBV12-3/TRBV12-4
CASTLRGGAAYEQYF
TGTGCCAGCACCCTTCGCGGGGGGGCGGCCTACGAGCAGTACTTC
>TRBJ2-1|TRBD2|few|TRBV9
CASSVGASGRRDNEQFF
TGTGCCAGCAGCGTAGGGGCTAGCGGGAGAAGAGACAATGAGCAGTTCTTC
>TRBJ2-1|-|-|TRBV20-1
CSAPHQGRANEQFF
TGCAGTGCTCCCCACCAGGGGAGGGCGAATGAGCAGTTCTTC
>TRBJ2-2|-|few|TRBV20-1
CSAREGSRPGELFF
TGCAGTGCTAGAGAAGGATCCCGTCCCGGGGAGCTGTTTTTT
>TRBJ2-2|-|few|TRBV7-2
CASSLAFGAGELFF
TGTGCCAGCAGCTTAGCTTTTGGGGCCGGGGAGCTGTTTTTT
>TRBJ1-2|-|few|TRBV3-1
CASSQDLLAGARPNYGYTF
TGTGCCAGCAGCCAAGATCTCCTCGCAGGGGCCCGACCTAACTATGGCTACACCTTC
>TRBJ2-1|-|many|TRBV5-1
CASSLHGQTSSYNEQFF
TGCGCCAGCAGCTTGCATGGCCAGACTAGCTCCTACAATGAGCAGTTCTTC
>TRBJ1-1|-|-|TRBV6-1
CASRASGQKNTEAFF
TGTGCCAGCAGGGCGTCCGGACAGAAGAACACTGAAGCTTTCTTT
>TRBJ2-3|-|-|TRBV30
CAWRKTPDYPKYF
TGTGCCTGGAGAAAGACCCCGGACTACCCGAAGTATTTT
>TRBJ2-6|TRBD2|few|TRBV10-2
CATAGGFKVAGANVLTF
TGCGCCACCGCGGGGGGGTTTAAGGTGGCTGGGGCCAACGTCCTGACTTTC
>TRBJ1-3|-|few|TRBV29-1
CSVSTGQNSGNTIYF
TGCAGCGTATCGACCGGACAGAACTCTGGAAACACCATATATTTT
>TRBJ2-1|TRBD1|few|TRBV6-2/TRBV6-3
CASSLQGARYNEQFF
TGTGCCAGCAGCCTACAGGGGGCGAGGTACAATGAGCAGTTCTTC
>TRBJ2-7|-|few|TRBV14
CASRKQGSYEQYF
TGTGCCAGCAGGAAACAGGGATCCTACGAGCAGTACTTC
>TRBJ2-2|TRBD1|-|TRBV19
CASSRDRGETGELFF
TGTGCCAGTAGCAGGGACAGGGGAGAGACCGGGGAGCTGTTTTTT
>TRBJ1-1|-|-|TRBV24-1
CATSDSTDTGFTEAFF
TGTGCCACCAGTGACTCAACAGACACAGGGTTCACTGAAGCTTTCTTT
>TRBJ2-7|TRBD2|few|TRBV7-2
CASSLAASGRLYEQYF
TGTGCCAGCAGCTTAGCGGCTAGCGGGAGGCTCTACGAGCAGTACTTC
>TRBJ2-3|TRBD2|many|TRBV10-3
CAISGGRESDTQYF
TGTGCCATCAGTGGAGGGCGGGAGTCAGATACGCAGTATTTT
>TRBJ1-2|TRBD1|-|TRBV28
CASSSGAQGPGYTF
TGTGCCAGCAGTTCAGGTGCACAGGGGCCAGGCTACACCTTC
>TRBJ1-1|-|-|TRBV20-1
CSARATANTEAFF
TGCAGTGCTAGAGCGACCGCGAACACTGAAGCTTTCTTT
>TRBJ2-1|TRBD1|few|TRBV29-1
CSVGTGREFF
TGCAGCGTTGGGACAGGGCGAGAGTTTTTC
>TRBJ2-1|TRBD2|-|TRBV5-1
CASSLTASGGRVNEQFF
TGCGCCAGCAGCCTTACTGCTAGCGGGGGGCGGGTCAATGAGCAGTTCTTC
>TRBJ2-7|-|-|TRBV20-1
CSARSGYIYEQYF
TGCAGTGCTAGATCGGGCTATATCTACGAGCAGTACTTC
>TRBJ1-1|-|few|TRBV27
CASRPGLMNTEAFF
TGTGCCAGCAGACCTGGCCTAATGAACACTGAAGCTTTCTTT
>TRBJ2-3|TRBD1|many|TRBV29-1
CSVLDRGVLDTQYF
TGCAGCGTACTGGACAGGGGGGTTCTAGATACGCAGTATTTT
>TRBJ1-3|-|-|TRBV5-6
CASSLGILSGNTIYF
TGTGCCAGCAGCCTCGGGATCCTCTCTGGAAACACCATATATTTT
>TRBJ1-2|-|-|TRBV20-1
CSASAKGQSYTF
TGCAGTGCGAGCGCAAAAGGACAGTCCTACACCTTC
>TRBJ2-2|-|-|TRBV4-1
CASSQLPGRWDATGELFF
TGCGCCAGCAGCCAACTACCAGGGCGGTGGGATGCCACCGGGGAGCTGTTTTTT
>TRBJ1-5|-|few|TRBV28
CASSLSFQPQHF
TGTGCCAGCAGTTTATCATTTCAGCCCCAGCATTTT
>TRBJ1-6|-|few|TRBV10-3
CAIKGESSYNSPLHF
TGTGCCATCAAGGGGGAGAGCTCCTATAATTCACCCCTCCACTTT